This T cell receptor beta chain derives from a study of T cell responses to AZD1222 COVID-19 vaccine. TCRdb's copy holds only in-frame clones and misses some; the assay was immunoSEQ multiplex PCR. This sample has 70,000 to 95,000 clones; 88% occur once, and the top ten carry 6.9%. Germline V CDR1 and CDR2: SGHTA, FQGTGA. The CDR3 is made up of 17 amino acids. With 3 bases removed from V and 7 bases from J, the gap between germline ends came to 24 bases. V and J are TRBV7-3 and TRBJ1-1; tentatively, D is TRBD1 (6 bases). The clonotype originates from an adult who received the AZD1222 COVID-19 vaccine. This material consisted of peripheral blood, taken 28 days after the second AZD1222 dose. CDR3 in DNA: TGTGCCAGCAGCTTGTTGGGGGCACCGAACCCCGTGGGTGAAGCTTTCTTT. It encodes CASSLLGAPNPVGEAFF.